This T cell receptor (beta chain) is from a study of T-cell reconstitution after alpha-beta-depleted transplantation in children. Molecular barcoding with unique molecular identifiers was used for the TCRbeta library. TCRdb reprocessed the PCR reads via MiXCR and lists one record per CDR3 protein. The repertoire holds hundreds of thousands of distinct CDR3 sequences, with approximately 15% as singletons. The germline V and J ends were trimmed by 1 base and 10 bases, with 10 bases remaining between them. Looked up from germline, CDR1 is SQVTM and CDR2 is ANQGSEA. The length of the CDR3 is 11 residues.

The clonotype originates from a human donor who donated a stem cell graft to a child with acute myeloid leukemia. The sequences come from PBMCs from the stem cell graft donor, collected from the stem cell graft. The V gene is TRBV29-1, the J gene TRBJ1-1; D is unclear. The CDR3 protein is CSVEGFEGAFF. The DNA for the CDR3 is TGCAGCGTTGAAGGCTTTGAGGGAGCTTTCTTT.